This TCR beta chain was identified in a study of cytomegalovirus exposure and HLA in healthy donors. Study-level points and caveats: The study found most TCR sequences rare, yet found some public TCRs in many donors. Sequencing likely produced, as an artifact, a cluster of highly shared sequence variants. An analysis done earlier found most TCR beta V segments productive about 87% or about 30% of the time. In vitro experiments confirmed that three CMV-associated chains were specific for CMV antigens.

It was with 60 Vbeta and 13 Jbeta primers that the PCR ran. Sequencing was performed with immunoSEQ multiplex PCR; in TCRdb, only in-frame clones are kept and a portion is missing. The sample has some 170,000 clones; roughly four fifths are singletons. This clone was seen only a few times. Its target is not known. The CDR3 spans 15 residues. Germline CDR1 and CDR2: LGHNA and YNFKEQ. Trimming removed 3 bases from V and 2 bases from J; junction bases left unmatched: 4. Sequenced material: PBMCs. The V gene is TRBV4-2, the J gene TRBJ2-7; the match to TRBD1 covers 10 bases. The clonotype comes from a man in his sixties in good health and CMV-seronegative. The CDR3 is CASSQGGQGAYEQYF. CDR3 nucleotide sequence: TGTGCCAGCAGCCAGGGAGGACAGGGGGCCTACGAGCAGTACTTC.